This T cell receptor beta chain is from a study of CD4 T cells in relation to SARS-CoV-2 and coronaviruses. TCRdb's copy holds only in-frame clones and misses some; the assay was immunoSEQ multiplex PCR. The table records about 68,000 clones, roughly 93% of them present only once. Study results and caveats: Each donor contributed either pre-pandemic or post-infection samples, not both. Crossreactive clones expanded significantly less to SARS-CoV-2 than monoreactive clones.

Per the germline V gene, CDR1 is LNHDA and CDR2 is SQIVND (reference sequence). CDR3 length: 12 amino acids. The V and J ends lost 4 bases and 6 bases respectively, with 7 bases between them. Points on this clone: As yet, its antigen is unknown.

CD4+ T cells from unexposed donors were obtained before the COVID-19 pandemic (2011-2018). Material for sequencing was naive CD4+ T cells from PBMCs. Subset here: naive CD4+ T cells isolated by negative enrichment. The chain couples TRBV19 to TRBJ1-5; no clear D. The sequence was obtained from a human donor in good health. The CDR3 is CASSTTLQPQHF. CDR3 in DNA: TGTGCCAGTAGTACGACCCTTCAGCCCCAGCATTTT.